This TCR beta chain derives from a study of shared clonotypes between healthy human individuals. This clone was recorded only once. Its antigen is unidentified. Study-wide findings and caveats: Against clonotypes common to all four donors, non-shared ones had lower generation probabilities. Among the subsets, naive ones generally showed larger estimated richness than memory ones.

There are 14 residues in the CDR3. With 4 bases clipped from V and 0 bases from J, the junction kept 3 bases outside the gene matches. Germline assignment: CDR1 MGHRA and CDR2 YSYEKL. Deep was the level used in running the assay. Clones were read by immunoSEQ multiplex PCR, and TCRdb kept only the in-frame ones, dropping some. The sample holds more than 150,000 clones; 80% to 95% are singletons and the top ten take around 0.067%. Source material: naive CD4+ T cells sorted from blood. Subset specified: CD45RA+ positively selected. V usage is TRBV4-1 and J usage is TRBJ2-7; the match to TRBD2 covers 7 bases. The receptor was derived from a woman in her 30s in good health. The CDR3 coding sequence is TGCGCCAGCAGCCGGCTAGCGGACTCCTACGAGCAGTACTTC. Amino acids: CASSRLADSYEQYF.